These 24 T cell receptor beta chains share one sample of origin, sequenced in a study of cytomegalovirus exposure and HLA in healthy donors. PCR amplification relied on 60 Vbeta primers (plus 13 Jbeta primers). The data were produced by immunoSEQ multiplex PCR, yet TCRdb's version contains in-frame clones alone and is incomplete. The sample consists of about 160,000 clones, approximately 75% of them appearing once. Source material: PBMCs. The source of these receptors is a man aged 30-40 years in good health and CMV-seropositive.

The chain links TRBV5-1 to TRBJ2-7, with 11 bases lining up with TRBD1. After removal of 4 bases from V and 6 bases from J, the junction contained 6 bases not matched to a gene. This CDR3 has 14 amino acids. CDR1 is SGHRS, CDR2 YFSETQ, per germline. The CDR3 bases are TGCGCCAGCAGCGCATGGGACAGGGGGGGCGAGCAGTACTTC. Amino acids: CASSAWDRGGEQYF.

This chain connects TRBV4-1 to TRBJ2-1; D gene ambiguous. This CDR3 contains 14 residues. Trimming removed 0 bases at V and 4 bases at J, with 7 bases between. Germline CDR1 is MGHRA and CDR2 is YSYEKL. In nucleotides, the CDR3 is TGCGCCAGCAGCCAAGACCAGAATTACAATGAGCAGTTCTTC. Residues: CASSQDQNYNEQFF.

The gene calls are TRBV10-3 and TRBJ1-1; D is perhaps TRBD1 (5 bases). Germline V gives CDR1 ENHRY, CDR2 SYGVKD. V dropped 6 bases and J dropped 5 bases, with 7 bases sitting between them. CDR3 length equals 11 residues. CDR3 protein: CAIRDRTEAFF. The CDR3 DNA follows: TGTGCCATCAGAGACAGAACTGAAGCTTTCTTT.

The V call is TRBV2, the J call TRBJ2-3, with TRBD2 as a possible D gene (7 bases). The CDR3 runs to 16 residues. The ends were cut back, 1 base at V and 6 bases at J, with 17 bases in the middle. Germline assignment: CDR1 SNHLY and CDR2 FYNNEI. As DNA, the CDR3 is TGTGCCAGCAGTGAAGATGAGGGGGGGGGTAGGGATACGCAGTATTTT. Protein: CASSEDEGGGRDTQYF. The whole variable domain, remainder taken from reference TRBV2 and TRBJ2-3, is EPEVTQTPSHQVTQMGQEVILRCVPISNHLYFYWYRQILGQKVEFLVSFYNNEISEKSEIFDDQFSVERPDGSNFTLKIRSTKLEDSAMYFCASSEDEGGGRDTQYFGPGTRLTVL.

The chain recombines TRBV7-8 with TRBJ2-7; the D is unclear. Germline V CDR1 and CDR2: SGHVS, FQNEAQ. Trimming took 3 bases from V and 4 from J, leaving 10 bases between them. The CDR3 totals 13 residues. CDR3 sequence reads: CASSFRVWYEQYF. CDR3 coding DNA: TGTGCCAGCAGCTTCCGCGTGTGGTACGAGCAGTACTTC.

There are a few counts of this clone. The rearrangement joins TRBV6-6 to TRBJ1-1; possible D gene TRBD1, 5 bases. V shed 6 bases and J shed 1 base, with 12 bases lying between them. CDR3 length: 14 residues. The germline CDR1 and CDR2 sequences are MNHNY and SVGAGI (reference sequence). The CDR3 DNA is TGTGCCAGCAGACAGAGTGACAGGAACACTGAAGCTTTCTTT. Amino acids: CASRQSDRNTEAFF.

V usage is TRBV25-1 and J usage is TRBJ1-5; 8 positions match TRBD1. This CDR3 comprises 15 residues. The junction had 3 bases not matched to a gene; V was cut back by 4 bases and J by 1 base. The germline gives CDR1 MGHDK, CDR2 SYGVNS. The CDR3: CASSGTGWSNQPQHF. The CDR3 coding sequence is TGTGCCAGCAGTGGGACAGGGTGGAGCAATCAGCCCCAGCATTTT.

This clone has only a few counts. The rearrangement links TRBV19 to TRBJ2-7; D perhaps matches TRBD2 (6 bases). Germline V gene sequence: CDR1 LNHDA, CDR2 SQIVND (reference sequence). The germline V and J ends were trimmed by 2 bases and 5 bases, with 16 bases remaining between them. The CDR3 spans 15 residues. CDR3 sequence reads: CASSISLVREDEQYF. The CDR3 region has the DNA TGTGCCAGTAGTATATCTCTGGTCAGGGAGGACGAGCAGTACTTC.

The J gene is TRBJ1-1, the V gene TRBV28, with a weak D call TRBD1 (5 bases). Germline CDR1 and CDR2: MDHEN and SYDVKM. This CDR3 contains 16 residues. The germline V and J ends were trimmed by 2 bases and 4 bases, with 17 bases remaining between them. The CDR3 DNA reads TGTGCCAGCAGTTTAAGGGGATTCGATGTGAGCACTGAAGCTTTCTTT. Amino acids: CASSLRGFDVSTEAFF.

The chain joins TRBV11-1 to TRBJ2-2; possible D gene TRBD2, 5 bases. Trimming left V 1 base short and J 5 bases short, with 11 bases between. Germline CDR1 SGHAT, CDR2 FQDESV (reference sequence). CDR3 length: 15 residues. CDR3 sequence reads: CASSLEAGVTGELFF. CDR3 sequence (DNA): TGTGCCAGCAGCTTAGAGGCCGGGGTTACCGGGGAGCTGTTTTTT. The full variable domain, with the rest looked up from reference TRBV11-1 and TRBJ2-2, is EAEVAQSPRYKITEKSQAVAFWCDPISGHATLYWYRQILGQGPELLVQFQDESVVDDSQLPKDRFSAERLKGVDSTLKIQPAELGDSAMYLCASSLEAGVTGELFFGEGSRLTVL.

V and J are TRBV27 and TRBJ2-2, with 10 nucleotides matching TRBD1. CDR3 size: 16 residues. The V and J ends lost 6 bases and 5 bases, in that order; junction bases with no gene match: 9. Germline-derived CDR1 and CDR2 are MNHEY and SMNVEV (reference sequence). CDR3 protein: CASRDRGRVLTGELFF. The DNA of the CDR3 is TGTGCCAGCAGAGACAGGGGGCGAGTTTTGACCGGGGAGCTGTTTTTT.

A few counts support this clone. This chain joins TRBV4-1 and TRBJ2-5, with D perhaps TRBD2 (6 bases). V lost 3 bases to trimming and J lost 6 bases, with 11 bases between them. The CDR3 spans 13 residues. CDR1 MGHRA and CDR2 YSYEKL come from the germline V gene. CDR3 DNA: TGCGCCAGCAGCCAGGGGGGAGGACAGACCCAGTACTTC. Amino acid sequence: CASSQGGGQTQYF.

The J gene is TRBJ2-2, the V gene TRBV7-9, with D perhaps TRBD1 (6 bases). The CDR3 spans 14 residues. CDR1 SEHNR and CDR2 FQNEAQ come from the germline V gene (reference sequence). Trimming left V 7 bases short and J 5 bases short, with 14 bases between. The CDR3 sequence is CASTLTGSTGELFF. The CDR3, as DNA: TGTGCCAGCACCCTTACAGGGTCAACCGGGGAGCTGTTTTTT.

The rearrangement joins TRBV7-9 to TRBJ1-2, with TRBD1 identical over 7 bases. Germline CDR1 and CDR2: SEHNR and FQNEAQ (reference sequence). The CDR3 sequence is 17 residues long. V shed 6 bases, J shed 4 bases, and the junction held 17 bases outside the gene matches. Here the CDR3 reads CASSYRGIGSASYGYTF. CDR3 in DNA: TGTGCCAGCAGTTACAGGGGAATAGGAAGCGCCTCCTATGGCTACACCTTC.

The V gene is TRBV2, the J gene TRBJ1-4; D is undetermined. V dropped 6 bases and J dropped 8 bases, with 7 bases sitting between them. This CDR3 is 11 amino acids long. Germline V lookup: CDR1 SNHLY, CDR2 FYNNEI. The CDR3 DNA is TGTGCCAGCAGAGCCGAAGAAAAACTGTTTTTT. It translates to CASRAEEKLFF.

Concerning this clone: The same CDR3 arises from other DNA sequences in this sample as well. V is TRBV7-2 and J is TRBJ2-5; TRBD2 aligns across 10 bases. V was pared by 4 bases and J by 2 bases, with 4 bases of the junction left unmatched. CDR3 size: 15 residues. Looked up from germline, CDR1 is SGHTA and CDR2 is FQGNSA. This chain's CDR3 is CASSSQRGGQETQYF. The CDR3 region has the DNA TGTGCCAGCAGCTCCCAGCGGGGGGGGCAAGAGACCCAGTACTTC.

J is TRBJ1-1 and V is TRBV5-1, with unresolved D. Germline CDR1 is SGHRS and CDR2 is YFSETQ. V was shortened by 4 bases and J by 4 bases, with 11 bases between the two germline ends. CDR3 length equals 13 residues. The CDR3 is CASSGEAATEAFF. The CDR3 DNA reads as TGCGCCAGCAGCGGCGAGGCAGCCACTGAAGCTTTCTTT.

This clone was counted a single time. The rearrangement joins TRBV5-1 to TRBJ2-2; maybe TRBD1 (5 bases). V was pared by 0 bases and J by 4 bases, with 13 bases between. The CDR3 has 16 amino acids. Germline V CDR1 and CDR2: SGHRS, YFSETQ. The DNA for the CDR3 is TGCGCCAGCAGCTTGGATCCAGGGATCGGCACCGGGGAGCTGTTTTTT. Its protein is CASSLDPGIGTGELFF.

The chain recombines TRBV9 with TRBJ1-2, with D maybe TRBD1 (5 bases). The germline V gene has CDR1 SGDLS and CDR2 YYNGEE. With 0 bases removed from V and 4 bases from J, the gap between germline ends came to 10 bases. The CDR3 is 14 residues long. In DNA form, the CDR3 reads TGTGCCAGCAGCGTAGATCAAGGGGCCTATGGCTACACCTTC. Residues: CASSVDQGAYGYTF.

The chain carries TRBV4-1 and TRBJ2-1; the match to TRBD1 covers 7 bases. V was clipped by 3 bases and J by 5 bases; unmatched bases: 7. The germline V gene has CDR1 MGHRA and CDR2 YSYEKL. The CDR3 is made up of 15 amino acids. CDR3 nucleotides: TGCGCCAGCAGCCAGGACCGGGACAGCAACAATGAGCAGTTCTTC. Its translation: CASSQDRDSNNEQFF.

The chain employs TRBV28 and TRBJ2-1, with D tentatively TRBD1 (6 bases). The CDR3 consists of 13 residues. V was pared by 4 bases and J by 9 bases, with 13 bases between. Germline V gene lookup returns CDR1 MDHEN and CDR2 SYDVKM. The CDR3 region has the DNA TGTGCCAGCAGTTCCAAGCGAGGGGGTGAGCAGTTCTTC. Its translation is CASSSKRGGEQFF.

The sample holds a few counts of this clone. The rearrangement uses TRBV10-3 and TRBJ1-1; D perhaps matches TRBD1 (5 bases). This CDR3 region has 14 residues. Trimming removed 8 bases at V and 0 bases at J, with 13 bases between. CDR1 ENHRY and CDR2 SYGVKD come from the germline V gene. This CDR3 is CAILRDSLNTEAFF. The CDR3 DNA follows: TGTGCCATCCTCCGGGACTCCTTGAACACTGAAGCTTTCTTT.

The chain couples TRBV4-1 to TRBJ2-5, with 14 bases fitting TRBD2. V gave up 1 base and J gave up 4 bases; unmatched junction bases: 14. The CDR3 has 20 amino acids. Looked up from germline, CDR1 is MGHRA and CDR2 is YSYEKL. This chain's CDR3 is CASSQVLSGLAGGGLETQYF. The DNA of the CDR3 is TGCGCCAGCAGCCAAGTCCTCTCTGGACTAGCGGGGGGTGGGCTAGAGACCCAGTACTTC.

The chain recombines TRBV7-3 with TRBJ1-2; 11 nucleotides align to TRBD1. V dropped 5 bases and J dropped 4; count of bases not matched to a gene: 6. This CDR3 spans 15 amino acids. CDR1 SGHTA and CDR2 FQGTGA come from the germline V gene. The CDR3 nucleotides are TGTGCCAGCAGCGAGCAGGGACAGGGGGTCTATGGCTACACCTTC. Protein sequence: CASSEQGQGVYGYTF.